The 27 T cell receptor beta chains reported below all come from one sample, sequenced in a study of T cells in tumors after PD-1 blockade. Libraries were prepared by immunoSEQ multiplex PCR; TCRdb keeps only in-frame clonotypes and omits some of them. Counted here are over 60,000 clones, under 80% occurring once; the ten biggest clones make up roughly 4.7%. Sequenced material: PBMCs, taken after anti-PD-1 treatment. Every receptor here comes from a human donor with basal cell carcinoma.

This chain joins TRBV7-2 and TRBJ1-5, with TRBD1 matching over 8 bases. CDR1 and CDR2 (germline): SGHTA, FQGNSA. V lost 5 bases to trimming and J lost 6 bases; unmatched junction nucleotides: 15. The CDR3 has 17 residues. CDR3 sequence: CASSIQGGKGAAQPQHF. CDR3 sequence (DNA): TGTGCCAGCAGCATACAGGGGGGGAAGGGGGCCGCTCAGCCCCAGCATTTT.

The chain combines TRBV12-2 with TRBJ2-7; TRBD1, the table's D call, lacks a check against the DNA. TRBV12-2 is noted as a pseudogene. The CDR3 sequence is 15 residues long. The CDR3 nucleotides are TGTGCAAGTCGTCCCTCCCGGGACAGGAGCTACGAGCAGTACTTC. It yields the protein CASRPSRDRSYEQYF.

The V and J genes are TRBV12-5 and TRBJ2-3; 7 positions match TRBD1. V was clipped by 2 bases and J by 4 bases; unmatched bases: 6. The CDR3 covers 15 residues. CDR1 is LGHNT, CDR2 FRNRAP, per germline. CDR3 bases: TGTGCTAGTGGTTTGATTCTTGGACAGGCAGATACGCAGTATTTT. As protein: CASGLILGQADTQYF.

The J gene is TRBJ2-7, the V gene TRBV10-2; D not resolved. The CDR3 totals 11 residues. The V gene lost 6 bases and the J gene lost 5 bases, with 8 bases spanning the gap. Germline CDR1 reads WSHSY; CDR2 reads SAAADI. CDR3 sequence reads: CASRAVDEQYF. In DNA form, the CDR3 reads TGCGCCAGCAGGGCAGTCGACGAGCAGTACTTC.

This chain links TRBV10-3 with TRBJ2-3; the match to TRBD1 covers 8 bases. The CDR3 length is 16 residues. Trimming removed 2 bases from V and 0 bases from J; junction bases left unmatched: 4. The germline V gene has CDR1 ENHRY and CDR2 SYGVKD. In DNA, the CDR3 is TGTGCCATCAGTGAGATGGGGACAGGTAGCACAGATACGCAGTATTTT. Translating it yields CAISEMGTGSTDTQYF.

The chain couples TRBV7-9 to TRBJ1-4; TRBD1 aligns across 8 bases. The CDR3 has 14 residues. Losses at the gene ends were 4 bases for V and 8 bases for J; bases not matched to a gene: 6. The germline V gene encodes CDR1 SEHNR and CDR2 FQNEAQ (reference sequence). The CDR3 nucleotides read TGTGCCAGCAGCTCCGGACAGGGAGGAGAAAAACTGTTTTTT. Its protein product is CASSSGQGGEKLFF.

This clone was detected only a few times. V and J are TRBV14 and TRBJ2-1; 9 bases are a match to TRBD1. J lost 0 bases, V lost 4 bases, and 7 bases had no gene match. The CDR3 loop spans 17 amino acids. The germline CDR1 and CDR2 sequences are SGHDN and FVKESK. The CDR3 here is CASSPRDRAFSYNEQFF. Here the CDR3 DNA reads TGTGCCAGCAGCCCCCGGGACAGGGCCTTCTCCTACAATGAGCAGTTCTTC.

This chain connects TRBV24-1 to TRBJ2-5; 8 bases match TRBD2. The V segment lost 4 bases and the J segment 1 base; nucleotides outside the gene matches: 4. The CDR3 loop spans 15 amino acids. Germline CDR1 is KGHDR and CDR2 is SFDVKD. The CDR3 nucleotides are TGTGCCACCAGTGACTCACTAGCGGCCCAAGAGACCCAGTACTTC. As protein: CATSDSLAAQETQYF.

The chain links TRBV7-6 to TRBJ1-4; 7 bases are a match to TRBD1. The CDR3 spans 16 residues. V lost 5 bases to trimming and J lost 8 bases; unmatched junction nucleotides: 14. The germline gives CDR1 SGHVS, CDR2 FNYEAQ. This chain's CDR3 is CASSPLQRTGAEKLFF. The CDR3 nucleotides read TGTGCCAGCAGCCCCCTCCAACGCACAGGGGCAGAAAAACTGTTTTTT.

The genes are TRBV4-2 and TRBJ2-4; D is perhaps TRBD2 (5 bases). Trimming took 0 bases from V and 3 from J, leaving 6 bases between them. This CDR3 is built from 14 residues. Germline loops: CDR1 LGHNA, CDR2 YNFKEQ. The CDR3 bases are TGTGCCAGCAGCCAAGAGCGGGTCAAAAACATTCAGTACTTC. Protein: CASSQERVKNIQYF.

CDR3 amino acids: CSASPPGYNEQFF. The CDR3 DNA follows: TGCAGTGCTAGTCCCCCTGGATACAATGAGCAGTTCTTC. The V call is TRBV20-1, the J call TRBJ2-1; D gene uncertain. The V end lost 3 bases, the J end lost 4 bases, and 10 bases lay between the germline ends. Germline V gene lookup returns CDR1 DFQATT and CDR2 SNEGSKA (reference sequence). CDR3 length equals 13 residues.

The count of this clone is one. This chain joins TRBV24-1 and TRBJ1-2, with 8 bases aligning to TRBD1. Germline values: CDR1 KGHDR, CDR2 SFDVKD. V lost 2 bases and J lost 4; bases outside the gene matches: 2. The CDR3 loop spans 14 amino acids. Written as DNA, the CDR3 is TGTGCCACCAGTGATTCCGACAGGGGCTATGGCTACACCTTC. Residues: CATSDSDRGYGYTF.

In its sample, this clone was seen a few times. This chain uses TRBV14 with TRBJ1-3, with TRBD1 matching over 9 bases. Germline assignment: CDR1 SGHDN and CDR2 FVKESK. CDR3 length: 15 residues. J gave up 2 bases and V 4 bases, and 3 bases lay outside the gene matches. The DNA for the CDR3 is TGTGCCAGCAGCCCTGGGACAGGGCCTGGAAACACCATATATTTT. This gives the protein CASSPGTGPGNTIYF.

This chain joins TRBV19 and TRBJ2-2; possibly TRBD1 for D (6 bases). The CDR3 covers 15 residues. CDR1 and CDR2 from the germline V gene are LNHDA and SQIVND (reference sequence). V was trimmed by 3 bases and J by 2 bases, leaving 10 bases between them. The DNA for the CDR3 is TGTGCCAGTAGTATGGTGGGGGCCAACACCGGGGAGCTGTTTTTT. Translating it yields CASSMVGANTGELFF.

The chain employs TRBV20-1 and TRBJ2-4; D ambiguous. Germline V CDR1 and CDR2: DFQATT, SNEGSKA (reference sequence). Trimming stripped 4 bases from V and 3 bases from J, with 4 bases between. The CDR3 covers 11 residues. CDR3 sequence reads: CSATYKNIQYF. The CDR3 DNA reads TGCAGTGCTACTTACAAAAACATTCAGTACTTC.

A remark on this clone: In the same sample, other DNA sequences code for this CDR3. The chain recombines TRBV2 with TRBJ2-7; TRBD2 is a possible D gene (5 bases). V was cut by 8 bases and J by 5 bases, with 19 bases left in between. CDR3 length: 14 residues. The germline V gene encodes CDR1 SNHLY and CDR2 FYNNEI. CDR3 nucleotide sequence: TGTGCCAGCGCAAGGACGGGGATTGGGAACGAGCAGTACTTC. This encodes CASARTGIGNEQYF.

The rearrangement joins TRBV19 to TRBJ1-3; TRBD1 matches at 9 bases. J gave up 0 bases and V 7 bases, and 10 bases lay outside the gene matches. This CDR3 is 17 amino acids long. Germline CDR1 and CDR2: LNHDA and SQIVND (reference sequence). The CDR3 sequence: CASTNTGTGNSGNTIYF. The CDR3 DNA reads as TGTGCCAGTACTAATACCGGGACAGGGAACTCTGGAAACACCATATATTTT.

The chain is built from TRBV13 and TRBJ2-7, with D tentatively TRBD2 (5 bases). The CDR3 runs 14 residues. CDR1 PRHDT and CDR2 FYEKMQ come from the germline V gene (reference sequence). Trimming removed 5 bases from V and 6 bases from J, with 17 bases in between. CDR3: CASSAPRESGEQYF. CDR3 bases: TGTGCCAGCAGCGCTCCACGGGAATCCGGCGAGCAGTACTTC. Full variable domain (outside the CDR3, taken from reference TRBV13 and TRBJ2-7): AAGVIQSPRHLIKEKRETATLKCYPIPRHDTVYWYQQGPGQDPQFLISFYEKMQSDKGSIPDRFSAQQFSDYHSELNMSSLELGDSALYFCASSAPRESGEQYFGPGTRLTVT.

This clone appeared a few times. The genes are TRBV3-1 (or the pseudogene TRBV3-2) and TRBJ1-3; perhaps TRBD1 as D (5 bases). This CDR3 is 14 amino acids long. V was trimmed by 4 bases and J by 3 bases, leaving 10 bases between them. The V gene's germline CDR1 is LGHDT and CDR2 YNNKEL (reference sequence). CDR3 bases: TGTGCCAGCAGCCCAGGGATTTTTGGAAACACCATATATTTT. Translating gives CASSPGIFGNTIYF.

This clone came up once. The rearrangement links TRBV7-2 to TRBJ2-2, with D possibly matching TRBD1 (6 bases). The CDR3 loop spans 15 amino acids. With 4 bases removed from V and 5 bases from J, the gap between germline ends came to 14 bases. Looked up from germline, CDR1 is SGHTA and CDR2 is FQGNSA. The CDR3 region is CASSSGQKRTGELFF. DNA for the CDR3: TGTGCCAGCAGCTCAGGACAGAAAAGGACCGGGGAGCTGTTTTTT.

The chain recombines TRBV6-5 with TRBJ1-3; tentative D call: TRBD1 (5 bases). This CDR3 is built from 12 residues. Germline V lookup: CDR1 MNHEY, CDR2 SVGAGI. The ends were cut back, 9 bases at V and 2 bases at J, with 8 bases in the middle. The CDR3 spells CASSGTGNTIYF. Written as DNA, the CDR3 is TGTGCCAGTTCAGGGACTGGAAACACCATATATTTT.

J is TRBJ1-3 and V is TRBV29-1; no reliable D call. In germline, CDR1 is SQVTM, CDR2 ANQGSEA. The CDR3 consists of 11 residues. With 4 bases removed from V and 3 bases from J, the gap between germline ends came to 4 bases. This chain's CDR3 is CSVGLGNTIYF. CDR3 bases: TGCAGCGTTGGTCTTGGAAACACCATATATTTT.

This chain joins TRBV6-5 and TRBJ2-7; 8 bases are shared with TRBD1. The CDR3 is made up of 13 amino acids. In germline, CDR1 is MNHEY, CDR2 SVGAGI. Trimming removed 6 bases from V and 7 bases from J; junction bases left unmatched: 8. The CDR3 protein is CASRSGGAGEQYF. The CDR3 DNA sequence: TGTGCCAGCAGGTCAGGGGGCGCGGGGGAGCAGTACTTC.

The genes are TRBV6-4 and TRBJ1-2; D is uncertain. Germline assignment: CDR1 MRHNA and CDR2 SNTAGT. Trimming stripped 0 bases from V and 4 bases from J, with 18 bases between. The CDR3 contains 17 residues. The CDR3 loop reads CASSDSNPSDHLYGYTF. DNA of the CDR3: TGTGCCAGCAGTGACTCAAATCCCTCTGACCACCTCTATGGCTACACCTTC.

The chain recombines TRBV14 with TRBJ1-1, with TRBD1 matching over 8 bases. The trim removed 2 bases at V and 0 bases at J, leaving 5 bases unmatched. Germline CDR1 and CDR2: SGHDN and FVKESK. This CDR3 contains 16 residues. CDR3 DNA sequence: TGTGCCAGCAGCCAACCGGGACAGGCCCTGAACACTGAAGCTTTCTTT. This gives the protein CASSQPGQALNTEAFF. The full variable domain, completed using reference TRBV14 and TRBJ1-1, is EAGVTQFPSHSVIEKGQTVTLRCDPISGHDNLYWYRRVMGKEIKFLLHFVKESKQDESGMPNNRFLAERTGGTYSTLKVQPAELEDSGVYFCASSQPGQALNTEAFFGQGTRLTVV.

The J gene is TRBJ1-5, the V gene TRBV7-8; 10 bases are a match to TRBD1. Germline trimming cut 6 bases from V and 4 bases from J; bases unmatched to any gene: 6. Looked up from germline, CDR1 is SGHVS and CDR2 is FQNEAQ. CDR3 length: 15 residues. The CDR3 sequence is CASRAGTGENQPQHF. The CDR3 nucleotides read TGTGCCAGCAGAGCCGGGACAGGGGAGAATCAGCCCCAGCATTTT. The full variable domain, completed using reference TRBV7-8 and TRBJ1-5, is GAGVSQSPRYKVAKRGQDVALRCDPISGHVSLFWYQQALGQGPEFLTYFQNEAQLDKSGLPSDRFFAERPEGSVSTLKIQRTQQEDSAVYLCASRAGTGENQPQHFGDGTRLSIL.

This clone was observed a few times. The chain couples TRBV5-1 to TRBJ1-6; a weak D match, TRBD1 (5 bases). In germline, CDR1 is SGHRS, CDR2 YFSETQ. This CDR3 comprises 15 residues. V gave up 0 bases and J gave up 7 bases, with 11 bases separating them. CDR3 residues: CASSLEGTGNSPLHF. DNA of the CDR3: TGCGCCAGCAGCTTGGAAGGGACGGGAAATTCACCCCTCCACTTT. The whole variable domain, filled in from reference TRBV5-1 and TRBJ1-6, reads KAGVTQTPRYLIKTRGQQVTLSCSPISGHRSVSWYQQTPGQGLQFLFEYFSETQRNKGNFPGRFSGRQFSNSRSEMNVSTLELGDSALYLCASSLEGTGNSPLHFGNGTRLTVT.